This is a list of T cell receptor beta chains from one sample in a study of cytomegalovirus exposure and HLA in healthy donors. Only in-frame clones appear in the TCRdb table, and some are missing; sequencing was by immunoSEQ multiplex PCR. Counted here are 300,000 or so clones, around 90% occurring once; the ten biggest clones make up around 0.96%. The sample comprised PBMCs. Source of these receptors: a man between 25 and 39 years old in good health and CMV-seronegative. CDR3s include the opening cysteine and the closing phenylalanine or tryptophan. A D gene is named only where the DNA matches it firmly. Clone sizes are given selectively: once, few, many, or a class where the clone is expanded.

clone_size j_call v_call d_call cdr3_aa cdr3_nt
- TRBJ2-7 TRBV5-5 - CASSLFVGSPGHYEQYF TGTGCCAGCAGCTTGTTCGTTGGCTCCCCGGGACACTACGAGCAGTACTTC
- TRBJ1-2 TRBV6-5 - CASSDPGVYGYTF TGTGCCAGCAGTGACCCCGGAGTCTATGGCTACACCTTC
- TRBJ2-2 TRBV5-8 TRBD1 CASSSTPGTGGIGELFF TGTGCCAGCAGCTCCACTCCCGGGACAGGGGGAATCGGGGAGCTGTTTTTT
- TRBJ2-7 TRBV4-1 - CASSPSDIYEQYF TGCGCCAGCAGCCCCTCGGACATCTACGAGCAGTACTTC
- TRBJ1-2 TRBV18 TRBD1 CASSRPWTGNYGYTF TGTGCCAGCTCACGTCCGTGGACAGGGAACTATGGCTACACCTTC
- TRBJ2-1 TRBV6-1 TRBD2 CASGEGTSGGNEQFF TGTGCCAGCGGAGAAGGGACTAGCGGGGGGAATGAGCAGTTCTTC
- TRBJ2-2 TRBV6-6 TRBD1 CASGWGQGATGELFF TGTGCCAGCGGCTGGGGACAGGGAGCCACCGGGGAGCTGTTTTTT
- TRBJ2-5 TRBV27 - CASSSPGAQGETQYF TGTGCCAGCAGTTCCCCCGGGGCCCAGGGGGAGACCCAGTACTTC
- TRBJ2-7 TRBV23-1 TRBD1 CASSQRDRGRYEQYF TGCGCCAGCAGTCAACGCGACAGGGGTCGTTACGAGCAGTACTTC
- TRBJ2-5 TRBV11-2 TRBD1 CASSSRRLGQLETQYF TGTGCCAGCAGCTCCCGCCGATTGGGACAGTTGGAGACCCAGTACTTC
few TRBJ2-7 TRBV7-2 TRBD1 CASSTNTGGEQYF TGTGCCAGCAGCACTAACACAGGGGGAGAACAGTACTTC
few TRBJ1-2 TRBV7-9 - CASSLAGGYGYTF TGTGCCAGCAGCTTAGCAGGGGGATATGGCTACACCTTC
- TRBJ2-2 TRBV19 TRBD2 CASSAILAGGGTGELFF TGTGCCAGTAGTGCCATTCTAGCGGGGGGCGGGACCGGGGAGCTGTTTTTT
once TRBJ1-2 TRBV5-5 TRBD1 CASSLGQGIGYGYTF TGTGCCAGCAGCTTGGGACAGGGGATAGGCTATGGCTACACCTTC
- TRBJ1-5 TRBV19 - CASSTQANNQPQHF TGTGCCAGTAGTACACAGGCGAACAATCAGCCCCAGCATTTT
- TRBJ2-3 TRBV7-9 TRBD1 CASRPDGTGEPDTQYF TGTGCCAGCAGACCGGACGGGACAGGGGAACCTGATACGCAGTATTTT
- TRBJ1-1 TRBV11-2 - CASSSPPGYSEAFF TGTGCCAGCAGCTCCCCCCCAGGTTATTCGGAAGCTTTCTTT
- TRBJ2-4 TRBV30 TRBD2 CAWSGLAGGIQYF TGTGCCTGGAGTGGACTAGCGGGGGGCATTCAGTACTTC
- TRBJ1-2 TRBV13 - CASTAGQLGYTF TGTGCCAGCACCGCAGGGCAGCTTGGCTACACCTTC
once TRBJ1-5 TRBV30 - CAAGQGNQPQHF TGTGCCGCAGGGCAAGGCAATCAGCCCCAGCATTTT
- TRBJ2-5 TRBV5-4 - CASSLFGAGEETQYF TGTGCCAGCAGCTTGTTTGGGGCAGGGGAAGAGACCCAGTACTTC
- TRBJ2-7 TRBV27 - CASSAILNSYEQYF TGTGCCAGCAGCGCAATACTCAACTCCTACGAGCAGTACTTC
- TRBJ2-3 TRBV5-1 - CASSSTTGRITDTQYF TGCGCCAGCAGCTCCACGACAGGGAGGATCACAGATACGCAGTATTTT
- TRBJ2-1 TRBV4-1 TRBD2 CASSQDLRAGGPYNEQFF TGCGCCAGCAGCCAAGATCTTAGGGCGGGGGGGCCCTACAATGAGCAGTTCTTC
once TRBJ2-7 TRBV6-5 - CASSRTVTYEQYF TGTGCCAGCAGCCGGACAGTCACCTACGAGCAGTACTTC
once TRBJ1-3 TRBV12-5 - CASGLIPGPGGGGNTIYF TGTGCTAGTGGTTTAATACCGGGTCCTGGCGGTGGGGGAAACACCATATATTTT
- TRBJ1-4 TRBV19 - CASSSTGTTNEKLFF TGTGCCAGTAGTAGTACCGGGACAACTAACGAAAAACTGTTTTTT
- TRBJ1-2 TRBV19 TRBD1 CASSTRGRDGYTF TGTGCCAGTAGTACCAGGGGGAGAGATGGCTACACCTTC
once TRBJ2-7 TRBV7-2 - CASSSRGGRDSYEQYF TGTGCCAGCAGCTCGAGGGGGGGCAGGGACTCCTACGAGCAGTACTTC
- TRBJ2-3 TRBV5-4 TRBD2 CASSFPSGNTDTQYF TGTGCCAGCAGCTTCCCTAGCGGGAACACAGATACGCAGTATTTT
- TRBJ1-4 TRBV4-2 TRBD1 CASSLPTGGLREKLFF TGTGCCAGCAGCCTTCCGACAGGGGGCTTAAGGGAAAAACTGTTTTTT
- TRBJ1-1 TRBV11-2 - CASSLQITVNTEAFF TGTGCCAGCAGCTTACAAATAACGGTGAACACTGAAGCTTTCTTT
- TRBJ2-7 TRBV15 TRBD1 CATSTRGTGLDEQYF TGTGCCACCAGCACGAGAGGGACAGGGCTCGACGAGCAGTACTTC
- TRBJ1-6 TRBV30 TRBD1 CAWRTGTRNSPLHF TGTGCCTGGAGGACAGGGACTAGAAATTCACCCCTCCACTTT
once TRBJ2-1 TRBV7-9 TRBD2 CASSLGYLAGGTNEQFF TGTGCCAGCAGCTTGGGGTATCTAGCGGGGGGGACCAATGAGCAGTTCTTC
- TRBJ1-2 TRBV7-2 - CASSLQRTDFYGYTF TGTGCCAGCAGCTTACAGAGGACAGATTTTTATGGCTACACCTTC
- TRBJ1-3 TRBV7-9 - CASSLGTSGVSGNTIYF TGTGCCAGCAGCCTAGGGACCTCCGGGGTCTCTGGAAACACCATATATTTT
- TRBJ2-5 TRBV9 - CASSVGAGMGQETQYF TGTGCCAGCAGCGTAGGCGCAGGGATGGGGCAAGAGACCCAGTACTTC
- TRBJ2-7 TRBV19 TRBD2 CASSIQETSDEQYF TGTGCCAGTAGTATTCAGGAGACTAGCGACGAGCAGTACTTC
- TRBJ1-5 TRBV5-1 TRBD1 CASSLEGQENQPQHF TGCGCCAGCAGCTTGGAGGGACAGGAGAATCAGCCCCAGCATTTT
few TRBJ2-7 TRBV10-1 - CASSESGGAFYEQYF TGCGCCAGCAGTGAGTCTGGCGGGGCCTTCTACGAGCAGTACTTC
- TRBJ2-7 TRBV9 TRBD1 CASSVRGLEQYF TGTGCCAGCAGCGTAAGGGGGCTCGAGCAGTACTTC
- TRBJ1-5 TRBV6-5 - CASSGGSNQPQHF TGTGCCAGTTCGGGAGGGTCCAATCAGCCCCAGCATTTT
- TRBJ2-1 TRBV7-2 TRBD1 CASSLDRDNEQFF TGTGCCAGCAGCCTGGACAGGGACAATGAGCAGTTCTTC
- TRBJ2-5 TRBV5-1 - CASKTSSRGTQYF TGCGCCAGCAAAACTAGCTCGCGAGGGACCCAGTACTTC
- TRBJ1-1 TRBV9 - CASSVVPGNTEAFF TGTGCCAGCAGCGTAGTCCCGGGGAACACTGAAGCTTTCTTT
- TRBJ1-2 TRBV27 TRBD1 CASKGGGTGGYGYTF TGTGCCAGCAAGGGGGGCGGGACAGGGGGCTATGGCTACACCTTC
- TRBJ2-3 TRBV5-1 TRBD2 CASSPRERGGRDTQYF TGCGCCAGCAGCCCTCGCGAGCGGGGGGGAAGGGATACGCAGTATTTT
- TRBJ1-2 TRBV15 - CATSRQAGNYGYTF TGTGCCACCAGCAGACAAGCTGGTAACTATGGCTACACCTTC
- TRBJ1-1 TRBV7-9 - CASSLSGGRGAFF TGTGCCAGCAGCTTATCCGGGGGACGGGGAGCTTTCTTT
- TRBJ2-1 TRBV5-1 TRBD2 CASSLVSGEYNEQFF TGCGCCAGCAGCTTGGTTAGCGGGGAGTACAATGAGCAGTTCTTC
- TRBJ2-1 TRBV6-1 - CASSERGLKDNEQFF TGTGCCAGCAGTGAACGGGGTTTGAAGGACAATGAGCAGTTCTTC
- TRBJ1-1 TRBV6-5 - CASSYSRQFEAFF TGTGCCAGCAGTTATTCGCGACAGTTTGAAGCTTTCTTT
- TRBJ1-2 TRBV6-6 - CASSPGSEYGYTF TGTGCCAGCAGTCCAGGATCCGAATATGGCTACACCTTC
- TRBJ1-1 TRBV2 - CASSEIQGLSEAFF TGTGCCAGCAGTGAGATCCAGGGGCTATCTGAAGCTTTCTTT
few TRBJ2-7 TRBV5-1 - CASSLGPPSYEQYF TGCGCCAGCAGCTTGGGGCCGCCCTCCTACGAGCAGTACTTC
- TRBJ2-7 TRBV19 TRBD1 CASSTQGQEIYEQYF TGTGCCAGTAGTACGCAGGGACAGGAGATCTACGAGCAGTACTTC
once TRBJ2-1 TRBV27 TRBD2 CASTSPSRGGFKFF TGTGCCAGCACTTCACCTAGCCGGGGGGGCTTTAAGTTCTTC
- TRBJ1-5 TRBV27 - CASSLNGGRGSNQPQHF TGTGCCAGCAGTTTAAATGGTGGACGGGGTAGCAATCAGCCCCAGCATTTT
- TRBJ1-3 TRBV7-9 - CASSLADTGNTIYF TGTGCCAGCAGCTTAGCGGACACTGGAAACACCATATATTTT